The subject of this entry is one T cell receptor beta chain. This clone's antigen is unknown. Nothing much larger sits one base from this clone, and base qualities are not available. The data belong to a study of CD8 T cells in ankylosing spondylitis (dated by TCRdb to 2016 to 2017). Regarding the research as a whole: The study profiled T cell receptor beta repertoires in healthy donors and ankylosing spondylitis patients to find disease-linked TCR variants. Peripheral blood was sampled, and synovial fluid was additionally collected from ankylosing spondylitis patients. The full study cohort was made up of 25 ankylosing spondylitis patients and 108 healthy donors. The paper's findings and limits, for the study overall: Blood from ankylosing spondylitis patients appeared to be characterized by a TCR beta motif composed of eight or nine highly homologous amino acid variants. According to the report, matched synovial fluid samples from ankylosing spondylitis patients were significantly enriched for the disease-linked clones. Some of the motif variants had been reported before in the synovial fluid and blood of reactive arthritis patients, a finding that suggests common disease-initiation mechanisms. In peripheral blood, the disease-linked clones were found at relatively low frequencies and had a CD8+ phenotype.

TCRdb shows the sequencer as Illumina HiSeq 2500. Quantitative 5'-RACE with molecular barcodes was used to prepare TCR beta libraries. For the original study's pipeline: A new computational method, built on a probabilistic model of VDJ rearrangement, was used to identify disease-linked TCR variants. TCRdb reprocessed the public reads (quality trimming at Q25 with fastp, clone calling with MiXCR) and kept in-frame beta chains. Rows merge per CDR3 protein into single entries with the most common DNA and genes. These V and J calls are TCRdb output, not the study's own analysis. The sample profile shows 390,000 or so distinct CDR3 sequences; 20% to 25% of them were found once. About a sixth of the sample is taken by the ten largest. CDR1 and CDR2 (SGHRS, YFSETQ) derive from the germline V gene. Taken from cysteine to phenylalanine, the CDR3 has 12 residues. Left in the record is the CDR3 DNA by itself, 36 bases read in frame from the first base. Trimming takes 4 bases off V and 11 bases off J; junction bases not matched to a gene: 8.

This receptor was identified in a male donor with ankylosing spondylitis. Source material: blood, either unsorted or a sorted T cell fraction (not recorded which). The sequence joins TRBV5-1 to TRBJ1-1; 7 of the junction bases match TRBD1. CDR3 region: CASSPGQDSAFF. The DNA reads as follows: TGCGCCAGCAGCCCTGGACAGGATTCTGCTTTCTTT.